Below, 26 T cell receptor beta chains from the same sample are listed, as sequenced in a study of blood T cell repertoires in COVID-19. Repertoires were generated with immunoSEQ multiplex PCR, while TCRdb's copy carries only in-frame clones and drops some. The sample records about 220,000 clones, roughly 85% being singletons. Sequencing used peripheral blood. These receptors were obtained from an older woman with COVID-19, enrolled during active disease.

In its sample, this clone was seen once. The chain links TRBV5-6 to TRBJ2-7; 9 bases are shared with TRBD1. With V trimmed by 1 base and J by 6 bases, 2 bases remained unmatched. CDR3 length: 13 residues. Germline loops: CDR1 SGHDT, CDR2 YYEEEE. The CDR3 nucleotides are TGTGCCAGCAGCTTGAACAGGGGGCGCGAGCAGTACTTC. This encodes CASSLNRGREQYF.

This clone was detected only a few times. CDR3 region: CASSDETGGRSNQPQHF. The CDR3 DNA follows: TGTGCCAGCAGTGATGAGACAGGGGGCAGGAGCAATCAGCCCCAGCATTTT. This chain connects TRBV6-1 to TRBJ1-5; 10 bases align to TRBD1. The CDR3 spans 17 residues. With V trimmed by 3 bases and J by 1 base, 6 bases remained unmatched. The V gene's germline CDR1 is MNHNS and CDR2 SASEGT.

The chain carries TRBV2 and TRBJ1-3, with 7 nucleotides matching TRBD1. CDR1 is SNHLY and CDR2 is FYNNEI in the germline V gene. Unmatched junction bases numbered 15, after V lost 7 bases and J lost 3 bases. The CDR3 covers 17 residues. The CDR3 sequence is CASTSGDRINFGNTIYF. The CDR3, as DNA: TGTGCCAGCACGTCCGGGGACAGAATAAATTTTGGAAACACCATATATTTT. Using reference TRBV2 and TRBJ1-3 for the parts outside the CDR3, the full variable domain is EPEVTQTPSHQVTQMGQEVILRCVPISNHLYFYWYRQILGQKVEFLVSFYNNEISEKSEIFDDQFSVERPDGSNFTLKIRSTKLEDSAMYFCASTSGDRINFGNTIYFGEGSWLTVV.

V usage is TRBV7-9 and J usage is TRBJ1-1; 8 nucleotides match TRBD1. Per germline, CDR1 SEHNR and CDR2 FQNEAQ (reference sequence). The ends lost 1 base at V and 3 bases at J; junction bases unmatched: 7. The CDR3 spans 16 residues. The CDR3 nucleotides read TGTGCCAGCAGCTTAGTCGGCAGGGGGCTCGACACTGAAGCTTTCTTT. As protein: CASSLVGRGLDTEAFF.

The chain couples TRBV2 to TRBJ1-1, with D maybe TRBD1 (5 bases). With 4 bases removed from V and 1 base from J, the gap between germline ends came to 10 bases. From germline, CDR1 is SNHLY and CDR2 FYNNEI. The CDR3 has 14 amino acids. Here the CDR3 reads CASSAAGPNTEAFF. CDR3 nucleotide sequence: TGTGCCAGCAGTGCGGCAGGGCCGAACACTGAAGCTTTCTTT.

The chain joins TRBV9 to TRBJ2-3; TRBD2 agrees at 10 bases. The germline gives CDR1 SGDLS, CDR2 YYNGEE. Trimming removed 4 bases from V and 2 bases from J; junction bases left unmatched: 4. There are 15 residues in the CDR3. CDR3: CASSITSGVTDTQYF. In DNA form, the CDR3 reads TGTGCCAGCAGCATCACTAGCGGGGTCACAGATACGCAGTATTTT.

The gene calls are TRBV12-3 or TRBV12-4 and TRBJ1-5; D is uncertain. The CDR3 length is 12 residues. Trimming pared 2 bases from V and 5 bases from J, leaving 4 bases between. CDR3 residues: CASSLTDQPQHF. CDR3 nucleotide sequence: TGTGCCAGCAGTTTAACGGATCAGCCCCAGCATTTT.

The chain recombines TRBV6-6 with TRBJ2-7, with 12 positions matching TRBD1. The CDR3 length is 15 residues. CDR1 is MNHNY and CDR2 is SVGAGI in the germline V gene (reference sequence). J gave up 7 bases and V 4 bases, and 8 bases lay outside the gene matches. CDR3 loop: CASSFEGQGAQEQYF. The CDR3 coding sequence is TGTGCCAGCAGTTTTGAGGGACAGGGGGCGCAAGAGCAGTACTTC.

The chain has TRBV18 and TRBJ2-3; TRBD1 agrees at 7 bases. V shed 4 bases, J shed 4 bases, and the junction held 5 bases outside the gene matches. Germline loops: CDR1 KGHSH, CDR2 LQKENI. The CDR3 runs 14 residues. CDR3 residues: CASSRDRVPDTQYF. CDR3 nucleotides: TGTGCCAGCTCACGCGACAGGGTTCCAGATACGCAGTATTTT.

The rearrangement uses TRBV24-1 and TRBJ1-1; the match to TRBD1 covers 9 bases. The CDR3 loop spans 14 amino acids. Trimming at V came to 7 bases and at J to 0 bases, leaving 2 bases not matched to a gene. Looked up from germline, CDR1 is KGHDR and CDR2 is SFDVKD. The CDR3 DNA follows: TGTGCCACCAGGGGGACAGGGTTGAACACTGAAGCTTTCTTT. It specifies CATRGTGLNTEAFF.

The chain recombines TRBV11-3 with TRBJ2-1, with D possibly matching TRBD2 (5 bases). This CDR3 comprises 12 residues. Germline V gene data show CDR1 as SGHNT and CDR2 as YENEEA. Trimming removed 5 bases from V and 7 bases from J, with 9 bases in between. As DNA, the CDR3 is TGTGCCAGCAGCGAAGGGAGAAATGAGCAGTTCTTC. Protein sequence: CASSEGRNEQFF. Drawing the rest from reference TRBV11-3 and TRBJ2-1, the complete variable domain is EAGVVQSPRYKIIEKKQPVAFWCNPISGHNTLYWYLQNLGQGPELLIRYENEEAVDDSQLPKDRFSAERLKGVDSTLKIQPAELGDSAVYLCASSEGRNEQFFGPGTRLTVL.

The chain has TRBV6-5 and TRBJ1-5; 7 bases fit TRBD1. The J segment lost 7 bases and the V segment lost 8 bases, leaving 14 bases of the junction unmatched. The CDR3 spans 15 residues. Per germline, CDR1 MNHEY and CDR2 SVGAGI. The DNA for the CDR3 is TGTGCCAGCGTTTGGGCAACAGGGGAGTCGCAGCCCCAGCATTTT. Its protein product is CASVWATGESQPQHF.

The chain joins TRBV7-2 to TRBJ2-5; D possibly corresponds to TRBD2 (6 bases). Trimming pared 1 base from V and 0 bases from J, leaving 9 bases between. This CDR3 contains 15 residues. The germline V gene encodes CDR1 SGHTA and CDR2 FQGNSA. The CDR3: CASSLGGAYQETQYF. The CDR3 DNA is TGTGCCAGCAGCTTAGGCGGGGCATACCAAGAGACCCAGTACTTC. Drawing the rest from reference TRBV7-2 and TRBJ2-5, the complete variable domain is GAGVSQSPSNKVTEKGKDVELRCDPISGHTALYWYRQSLGQGLEFLIYFQGNSAPDKSGLPSDRFSAERTGGSVSTLTIQRTQQEDSAVYLCASSLGGAYQETQYFGPGTRLLVL.

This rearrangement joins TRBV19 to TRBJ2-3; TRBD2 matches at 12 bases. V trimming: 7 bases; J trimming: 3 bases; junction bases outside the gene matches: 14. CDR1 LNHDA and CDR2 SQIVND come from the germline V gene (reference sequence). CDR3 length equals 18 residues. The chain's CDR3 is CASTPRTSGVPGTDTQYF. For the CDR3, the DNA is TGTGCCAGTACCCCCCGGACTAGCGGGGTCCCTGGGACAGATACGCAGTATTTT.

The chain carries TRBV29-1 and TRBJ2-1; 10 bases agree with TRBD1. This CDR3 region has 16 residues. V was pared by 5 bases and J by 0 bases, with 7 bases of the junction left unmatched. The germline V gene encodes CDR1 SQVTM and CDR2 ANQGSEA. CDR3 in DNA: TGCAGCGTTTTCGGACAGGGGGGCAGCTCCTACAATGAGCAGTTCTTC. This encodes CSVFGQGGSSYNEQFF.

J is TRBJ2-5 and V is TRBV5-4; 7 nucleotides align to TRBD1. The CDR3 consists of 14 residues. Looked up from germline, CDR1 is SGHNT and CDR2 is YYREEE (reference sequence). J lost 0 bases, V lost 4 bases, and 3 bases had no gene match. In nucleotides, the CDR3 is TGTGCCAGCAGCGGGACAGCTTACCAAGAGACCCAGTACTTC. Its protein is CASSGTAYQETQYF. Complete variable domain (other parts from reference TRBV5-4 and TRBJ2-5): ETGVTQSPTHLIKTRGQQVTLRCSSQSGHNTVSWYQQALGQGPQFIFQYYREEENGRGNFPPRFSGLQFPNYSSELNVNALELDDSALYLCASSGTAYQETQYFGPGTRLLVL.

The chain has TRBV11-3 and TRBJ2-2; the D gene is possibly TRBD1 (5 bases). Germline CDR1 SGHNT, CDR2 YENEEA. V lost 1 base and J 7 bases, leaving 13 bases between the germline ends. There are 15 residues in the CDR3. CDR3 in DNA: TGTGCCAGCAGCTTAGGTGCAGGGTCTAGCGGGGAGCTGTTTTTT. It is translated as CASSLGAGSSGELFF.

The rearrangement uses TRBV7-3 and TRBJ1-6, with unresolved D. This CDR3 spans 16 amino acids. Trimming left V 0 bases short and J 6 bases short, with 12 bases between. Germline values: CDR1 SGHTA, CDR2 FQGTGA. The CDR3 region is CASSLTAVSGNSPLHF. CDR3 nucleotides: TGTGCCAGCAGCTTAACGGCGGTCAGTGGTAATTCACCCCTCCACTTT.

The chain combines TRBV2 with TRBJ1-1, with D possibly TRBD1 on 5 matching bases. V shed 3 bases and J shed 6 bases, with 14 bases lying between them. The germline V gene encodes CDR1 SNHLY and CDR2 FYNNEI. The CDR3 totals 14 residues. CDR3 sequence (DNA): TGTGCCAGCAGTGATGCTAGGGGCGCCGCTGAAGCTTTCTTT. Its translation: CASSDARGAAEAFF.

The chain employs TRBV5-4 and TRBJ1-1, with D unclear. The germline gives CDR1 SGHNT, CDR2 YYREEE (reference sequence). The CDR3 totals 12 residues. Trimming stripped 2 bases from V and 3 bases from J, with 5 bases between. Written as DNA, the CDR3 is TGTGCCAGCAGCTTTGACTACACTGAAGCTTTCTTT. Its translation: CASSFDYTEAFF.

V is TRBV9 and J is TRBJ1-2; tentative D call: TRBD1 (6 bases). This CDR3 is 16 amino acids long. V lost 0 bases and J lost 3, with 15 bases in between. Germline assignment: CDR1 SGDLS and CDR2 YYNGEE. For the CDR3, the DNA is TGTGCCAGCAGCGTAGAGTCCCGGGGGGCTCACTATGGCTACACCTTC. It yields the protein CASSVESRGAHYGYTF.

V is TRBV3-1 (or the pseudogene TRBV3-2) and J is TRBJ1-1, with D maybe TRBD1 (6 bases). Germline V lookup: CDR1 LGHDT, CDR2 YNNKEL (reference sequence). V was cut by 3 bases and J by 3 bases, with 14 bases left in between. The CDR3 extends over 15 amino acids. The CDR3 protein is CASSHMDSPYTEAFF. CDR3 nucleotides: TGTGCCAGCAGCCACATGGACAGCCCCTACACTGAAGCTTTCTTT.

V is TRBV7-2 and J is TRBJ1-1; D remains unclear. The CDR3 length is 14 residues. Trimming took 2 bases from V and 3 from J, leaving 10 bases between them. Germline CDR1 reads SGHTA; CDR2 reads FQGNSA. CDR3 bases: TGTGCCAGCAGCTTAAGGGAGGCGGACACTGAAGCTTTCTTT. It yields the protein CASSLREADTEAFF.

The CDR3 protein is CASSPPFGYGYTF. DNA of the CDR3: TGTGCCAGCAGCCCCCCCTTCGGGTATGGCTACACCTTC. V and J are TRBV3-1 (or the pseudogene TRBV3-2) and TRBJ1-2; no clear D. This CDR3 region has 13 residues. Germline lookup yields CDR1 LGHDT and CDR2 YNNKEL (reference sequence). V gave up 4 bases and J gave up 5 bases, with 11 bases separating them.

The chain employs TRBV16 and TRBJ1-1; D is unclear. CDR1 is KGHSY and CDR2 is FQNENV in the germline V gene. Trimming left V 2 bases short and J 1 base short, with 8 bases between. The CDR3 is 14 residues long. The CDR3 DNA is TGTGCCAGCAGCCAACAGGCGGGGAACACTGAAGCTTTCTTT. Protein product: CASSQQAGNTEAFF.

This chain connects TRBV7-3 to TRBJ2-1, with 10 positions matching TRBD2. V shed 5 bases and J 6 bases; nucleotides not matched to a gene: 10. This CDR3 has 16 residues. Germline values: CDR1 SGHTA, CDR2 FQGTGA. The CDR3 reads CASSPSPSGSRNEQFF. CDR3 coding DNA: TGTGCCAGCAGCCCCTCCCCTAGCGGGAGTCGCAATGAGCAGTTCTTC.